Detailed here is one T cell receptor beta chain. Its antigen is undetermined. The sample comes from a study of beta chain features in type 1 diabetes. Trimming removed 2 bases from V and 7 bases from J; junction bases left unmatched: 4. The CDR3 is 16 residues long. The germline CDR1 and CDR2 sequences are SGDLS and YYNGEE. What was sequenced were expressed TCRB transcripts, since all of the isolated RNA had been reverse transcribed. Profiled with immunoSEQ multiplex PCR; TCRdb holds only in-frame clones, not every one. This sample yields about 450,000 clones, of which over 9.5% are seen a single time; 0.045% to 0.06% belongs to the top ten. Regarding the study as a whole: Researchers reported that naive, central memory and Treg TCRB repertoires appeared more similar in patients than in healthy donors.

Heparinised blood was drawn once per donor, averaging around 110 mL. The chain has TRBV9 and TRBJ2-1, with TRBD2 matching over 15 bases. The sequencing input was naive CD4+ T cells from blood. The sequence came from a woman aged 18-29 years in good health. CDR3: CASSVRGTSGRNEQFF. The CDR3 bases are TGTGCCAGCAGCGTCAGAGGGACTAGCGGGAGGAATGAGCAGTTCTTC.